These 23 T cell receptor beta chains share one sample of origin, sequenced in a study of identifying expanded T cells in peripheral blood (dated by TCRdb to the late 2010s). The method was the immunoSEQ multiplex PCR assay. TCRdb obtained this table from immuneACCESS and retained in-frame rearrangements with V and J assigned. These tables miss some clones; where compared with another copy, unresolved V genes account for less than half of the shortfall, and the remainder is unexplained. Present in this sample are roughly 78,000 clones, roughly 88% of which were seen just once. Clones ranked in the top ten supply 2.5% to 3.5% of the sample. Sequenced material: blood. These receptors originate from a person aged 18 to 75 in good health.

This clone was seen only once. This sequence joins TRBV6-5 and TRBJ2-2; D remains ambiguous. The germline gives CDR1 MNHEY, CDR2 SVGAGI. Trimming removed 5 bases from V and 4 bases from J, with 8 bases in between. This CDR3 region has 13 residues. CDR3 bases: TGTGCCAGCAGTCTAACACGCACCGGGGAGCTGTTTTTT. It encodes CASSLTRTGELFF.

This chain uses TRBV6-1 with TRBJ2-1; a weak D match, TRBD1 (6 bases). This CDR3 is 14 amino acids long. V shed 9 bases and J shed 12 bases, with 24 bases lying between them. Germline lookup yields CDR1 MNHNS and CDR2 SASEGT. This CDR3 is CASRLSGTQWRQFF. For the CDR3, the DNA is TGTGCCAGTAGACTATCCGGGACACAATGGAGGCAGTTCTTC.

The chain recombines TRBV11-1 with TRBJ1-4, with 7 bases lining up with TRBD1. CDR3 length equals 15 residues. Germline lookup yields CDR1 SGHAT and CDR2 FQDESV (reference sequence). V dropped 4 bases and J dropped 8; count of bases not matched to a gene: 10. The CDR3 spells CASSSQNRGYEKLFF. CDR3 bases: TGTGCCAGCAGCTCCCAAAACAGGGGATACGAAAAACTGTTTTTT.

This chain joins TRBV5-5 and TRBJ1-3, with a weak D call TRBD1 (6 bases). There are 16 residues in the CDR3. V lost 0 bases to trimming and J lost 1 base, with 11 bases between them. Germline V gives CDR1 SGHKS, CDR2 YYEKEE (reference sequence). The CDR3 loop is CASSLGTGYSGNTIYF. The CDR3 DNA sequence: TGTGCCAGCAGCTTGGGTACAGGGTATTCTGGAAACACCATATATTTT.

The chain has TRBV6-5 and TRBJ1-4; TRBD1 agrees at 8 bases. V dropped 6 bases and J dropped 4; count of bases not matched to a gene: 7. The CDR3 contains 15 residues. Germline CDR1 is MNHEY and CDR2 is SVGAGI. CDR3 region: CASSSGQDHNEKLFF. DNA for the CDR3: TGTGCCAGCAGCTCGGGACAGGACCATAATGAAAAACTGTTTTTT.

The V and J genes are TRBV30 and TRBJ1-1; D is possibly TRBD1 (6 bases). CDR1 is GTSNPN and CDR2 is SVGIG in the germline V gene (reference sequence). Trimming cost V 5 bases and J 1 base, with 11 bases left between them. This CDR3 is built from 13 residues. CDR3 protein: CAWSQGSNTEAFF. CDR3 DNA: TGTGCCTGGTCACAGGGATCGAACACTGAAGCTTTCTTT.

This clone has more than one count but fewer than ten. J is TRBJ2-7 and V is TRBV12-5; D is uncertain. CDR3 length: 11 amino acids. Germline V gene data show CDR1 as LGHNT and CDR2 as FRNRAP. Trimming took 6 bases from V and 3 from J, leaving 6 bases between them. The DNA of the CDR3 is TGTGCTAGTGGGCAGTTCTACGAGCAGTACTTC. As protein: CASGQFYEQYF.

The chain recombines TRBV5-1 with TRBJ2-2, with TRBD1 matching 7 bases. Looked up from germline, CDR1 is SGHRS and CDR2 is YFSETQ. V lost 1 base, J lost 15 bases, and 12 bases stayed unmatched. This CDR3 has 14 amino acids. The chain's CDR3 is CASSLSVSTGKMFF. For the CDR3, the DNA is TGCGCCAGCAGCTTGAGCGTTTCGACAGGGAAGATGTTTTTT.

Details on this clone: Different DNA sequences within this sample yield the same CDR3. This rearrangement joins TRBV7-2 to TRBJ2-1, with D hard to call. The V and J ends lost 1 base and 0 bases respectively, with 7 bases between them. This CDR3 comprises 15 residues. The germline CDR1 and CDR2 sequences are SGHTA and FQGNSA. The CDR3 sequence: CASSLDSGSYNEQFF. The CDR3 coding sequence is TGTGCCAGCAGCTTAGACTCAGGCTCCTACAATGAGCAGTTCTTC.

V and J are TRBV7-2 and TRBJ1-5; D is uncertain. The CDR3 has 16 amino acids. Trimming took 1 base from V and 0 from J, leaving 10 bases between them. The germline V gene encodes CDR1 SGHTA and CDR2 FQGNSA. In DNA form, the CDR3 reads TGTGCCAGCAGCTTAGAGGCGGTCCCTAGCAATCAGCCCCAGCATTTT. Its translation is CASSLEAVPSNQPQHF.

This chain links TRBV18 with TRBJ2-2; 7 positions agree with TRBD2. Germline V gene data show CDR1 as KGHSH and CDR2 as LQKENI. After removal of 3 bases from V and 7 bases from J, the junction contained 5 bases not matched to a gene. CDR3 length: 14 amino acids. CDR3 in DNA: TGTGCCAGCTCACCCGTCGCGGGAGTCGGGGAGCTGTTTTTT. Its protein is CASSPVAGVGELFF. Based on the CDR3 plus reference TRBV18 and TRBJ2-2, the full variable domain is NAGVMQNPRHLVRRRGQEARLRCSPMKGHSHVYWYRQLPEEGLKFMVYLQKENIIDESGMPKERFSAEFPKEGPSILRIQQVVRGDSAAYFCASSPVAGVGELFFGEGSRLTVL.

The V gene is TRBV5-1, the J gene TRBJ1-1; unclear D gene. Germline loops: CDR1 SGHRS, CDR2 YFSETQ. The CDR3 has 15 residues. V was trimmed by 4 bases and J by 3 bases, leaving 16 bases between them. This CDR3 is CASSPREDWDTEAFF. The CDR3 DNA is TGCGCCAGCAGCCCCCGGGAGGATTGGGACACTGAAGCTTTCTTT. The whole variable domain, remainder taken from reference TRBV5-1 and TRBJ1-1, is KAGVTQTPRYLIKTRGQQVTLSCSPISGHRSVSWYQQTPGQGLQFLFEYFSETQRNKGNFPGRFSGRQFSNSRSEMNVSTLELGDSALYLCASSPREDWDTEAFFGQGTRLTVV.

This chain joins TRBV6-6 and TRBJ1-1; 12 bases map to TRBD1. Trimming at V came to 5 bases and at J to 6 bases, leaving 4 bases not matched to a gene. There are 14 residues in the CDR3. The germline gives CDR1 MNHNY, CDR2 SVGAGI (reference sequence). DNA of the CDR3: TGTGCCAGCAGTGGGGACAGGGGGCGATCTGAAGCTTTCTTT. It specifies CASSGDRGRSEAFF.

V gene TRBV4-2 combines with J gene TRBJ2-2; TRBD2 aligns across 11 bases. The V and J ends lost 4 bases and 2 bases, in that order; junction bases with no gene match: 6. The CDR3 loop spans 17 amino acids. CDR1 LGHNA and CDR2 YNFKEQ come from the germline V gene. CDR3 loop: CASSPEGLAVNTGELFF. CDR3 DNA sequence: TGTGCCAGCAGCCCGGAGGGACTAGCGGTTAACACCGGGGAGCTGTTTTTT.

The gene calls are TRBV5-1 and TRBJ1-1, with D hard to call. The CDR3 runs 11 residues. Germline V gene data show CDR1 as SGHRS and CDR2 as YFSETQ. Trimming removed 5 bases at V and 4 bases at J, with 6 bases between. The CDR3 nucleotides read TGCGCCAGCAGGTCACCCACTGAAGCTTTCTTT. Translated, it gives CASRSPTEAFF. The whole variable domain, filled in from reference TRBV5-1 and TRBJ1-1, reads KAGVTQTPRYLIKTRGQQVTLSCSPISGHRSVSWYQQTPGQGLQFLFEYFSETQRNKGNFPGRFSGRQFSNSRSEMNVSTLELGDSALYLCASRSPTEAFFGQGTRLTVV.

The gene calls are TRBV28 and TRBJ2-5; D may be TRBD2 (6 bases). Germline values: CDR1 MDHEN, CDR2 SYDVKM. The CDR3 runs 14 residues. V was clipped by 6 bases and J by 5 bases, with 16 bases between them. The CDR3 DNA follows: TGTGCCAGCAGCGACCCTAGCAGCGGGGAGACCCAGTACTTC. It is translated as CASSDPSSGETQYF. Looking up the rest from reference TRBV28 and TRBJ2-5 gives the full variable domain: DVKVTQSSRYLVKRTGEKVFLECVQDMDHENMFWYRQDPGLGLRLIYFSYDVKMKEKGDIPEGYSVSREKKERFSLILESASTNQTSMYLCASSDPSSGETQYFGPGTRLLVL.

The rearrangement links TRBV5-8 to TRBJ2-1; D remains unclear. This CDR3 is built from 13 residues. Per germline, CDR1 SGHTS and CDR2 YDEGEE. V gave up 5 bases and J gave up 6 bases, with 12 bases separating them. The CDR3 region is CASRRRGVNEQFF. Here the CDR3 DNA reads TGTGCCAGCAGGCGTCGTGGGGTCAATGAGCAGTTCTTC.

This clone was detected once. V and J are TRBV7-3 and TRBJ2-3; D unclear. The germline V gene encodes CDR1 SGHTA and CDR2 FQGTGA. The V and J ends lost 5 bases and 2 bases respectively, with 14 bases between them. The CDR3 length is 15 residues. CDR3 region: CASSRSHSFTDTQYF. The CDR3 coding sequence is TGTGCCAGCAGCCGCTCGCACAGCTTCACAGATACGCAGTATTTT.

This chain joins TRBV7-2 and TRBJ2-5, with 9 bases lining up with TRBD2. V shed 1 base and J 8 bases; nucleotides not matched to a gene: 17. Germline V gene sequence: CDR1 SGHTA, CDR2 FQGNSA. The CDR3 totals 18 residues. This chain's CDR3 is CASSLGLAGRHNGETQYF. The DNA for the CDR3 is TGTGCCAGCAGCTTAGGGCTAGCGGGAAGGCATAACGGAGAAACCCAGTACTTC.

The CDR3 loop is CASSRDSNYGYTF. The CDR3 DNA is TGCGCCAGCAGCCGGGACTCCAACTATGGCTACACCTTC. The chain carries TRBV4-3 and TRBJ1-2; TRBD1 might be the D (5 bases). The CDR3 is 13 amino acids. Trimming stripped 4 bases from V and 2 bases from J, with 8 bases between. The germline gives CDR1 LGHNA, CDR2 YSLEER.

This clone showed up just a few times. The chain links TRBV7-9 to TRBJ1-5, with 8 bases identical to TRBD1. CDR3 length: 15 amino acids. V trimming: 4 bases; J trimming: 6 bases; junction bases outside the gene matches: 8. Germline loops: CDR1 SEHNR, CDR2 FQNEAQ (reference sequence). The CDR3, as DNA: TGTGCCAGCAGCTCCGGGACAGGAGACATTCAGCCCCAGCATTTT. Translation gives CASSSGTGDIQPQHF.

The V call is TRBV7-8, the J call TRBJ2-7; a possible D gene is TRBD1 (7 bases). Per germline, CDR1 SGHVS and CDR2 FQNEAQ. Trimming took off 2 bases at V and 3 bases at J, with 11 bases between the two ends. The CDR3 has 14 residues. This CDR3 reads CASSLQGGNYEQYF. In DNA, the CDR3 is TGTGCCAGCAGCTTACAGGGGGGAAACTACGAGCAGTACTTC.

This chain connects TRBV10-3 to TRBJ2-3; 7 positions match TRBD2. V lost 0 bases and J lost 3; bases outside the gene matches: 6. From germline, CDR1 is ENHRY and CDR2 SYGVKD. The CDR3 runs to 16 residues. The CDR3 loop is CAISESVAGLTDTQYF. DNA for the CDR3: TGTGCCATCAGTGAGTCTGTAGCGGGCCTGACAGATACGCAGTATTTT.